The rows below give T cell receptor beta chains drawn from one sample of a study of CD8 T cells in Susac syndrome. TCRdb re-derived calls from the immunoSEQ multiplex PCR reads in MiXCR, one entry per CDR3 protein. This sample has 240,000 or so distinct CDR3 sequences, with around 96% found just once. Material: CD4+ T cells from PBMCs. The receptors were gathered from a human donor with Susac syndrome. CDR3s include the opening cysteine and the closing phenylalanine or tryptophan. Fields, in order: D gene, J gene, V gene, CDR3 protein. D genes are given only for firm matches.

NA	TRBJ2-6	TRBV11-2	CASTPLVGGAGANVLTF
NA	TRBJ1-1	TRBV29-1	CSVVYKGRNTEAFF
NA	TRBJ1-1	TRBV27	CASSGGGTEAFF
NA	TRBJ2-5	TRBV24-1	CATSGGHQETQYF
NA	TRBJ2-3	TRBV28	CASRLASTDTQYF
NA	TRBJ1-1	TRBV30	CAWSVRQKNTEAFF
NA	TRBJ1-3	TRBV20-1	CSAPKPSGNTIYF
TRBD1	TRBJ1-5	TRBV6-5	CASSYEQGTHSNQPQHF
NA	TRBJ2-7	TRBV20-1	CSARDSPDLSYEQYF
NA	TRBJ1-1	TRBV20-1	CSAVAGLNTEAFF
TRBD2	TRBJ2-5	TRBV5-1	CASRSGTSGRETQYF
NA	TRBJ1-2	TRBV11-2	CASSLGPNQLYGYTF
TRBD2	TRBJ2-5	TRBV29-1	CSVVGQRGETQYF
NA	TRBJ2-3	TRBV7-2	CASSPRRSSTDTQYF
NA	TRBJ1-1	TRBV9	CASSVSSSMNTEAFF
TRBD1	TRBJ2-7	TRBV19	CASSRQGRLYEQYF
NA	TRBJ2-7	TRBV15	CATSRDRVSYEQYF
NA	TRBJ2-6	TRBV5-1	CASSLAGTDYSGANVLTF
NA	TRBJ2-5	TRBV30	CAWSGGRSQETQYF
TRBD1	TRBJ2-7	TRBV14	CASSLLDRAYEQYF
NA	TRBJ1-2	TRBV20-1	CSARDSGGF
NA	TRBJ2-5	TRBV30	CAWSVFVAPWETQYF
TRBD1	TRBJ2-7	TRBV28	CASSWGQDYEQYF
TRBD2	TRBJ2-1	TRBV20-1	CSARDASGPYNEQFF
NA	TRBJ1-5	TRBV20-1	CSARDQKRSSPQHF
NA	TRBJ2-7	TRBV20-1	CSALTPRDNYEQYF
TRBD2	TRBJ2-7	TRBV30	CAWGLAGVSYEQYF
TRBD2	TRBJ2-1	TRBV2	CASTSLRGGQFF
TRBD1	TRBJ2-5	TRBV19	CASSRRTGSETQYF
NA	TRBJ2-5	TRBV29-1	CSVSIQETQYF
TRBD1	TRBJ2-4	TRBV2	CASGGDRGLQNIQYF
TRBD2	TRBJ2-5	TRBV7-3	CASSSGTSGRGETQYF
TRBD2	TRBJ2-1	TRBV12-3/TRBV12-4	CASSLFYSGNDNEQFF
TRBD2	TRBJ2-1	TRBV3-1	CASSQSGTSNEQFF
TRBD2	TRBJ2-7	TRBV7-9	CASSHNRGLTSGSPYEQYF
NA	TRBJ2-7	TRBV9	CASSVDGRKTGFHEQYF
NA	TRBJ1-1	TRBV5-1	CASSPSDSITEAFF
TRBD1	TRBJ2-2	TRBV30	CAWSVRFRDRGSGELFF
NA	TRBJ1-2	TRBV20-1	CSARVGGGYTF
NA	TRBJ2-7	TRBV4-2	CASSQDGPYEQYF
NA	TRBJ1-2	TRBV7-9	CASNRVEGGYTF
NA	TRBJ2-7	TRBV14	CASSQDRQQYF
TRBD2	TRBJ2-5	TRBV7-9	CASSSPGLDGTQETQYF
TRBD1	TRBJ2-7	TRBV11-2	CASSLGGQGPYEQYF
NA	TRBJ1-2	TRBV20-1	CSARDRGERIYGYTF